A selection of T cell receptor beta chains follows, all from one sample in a study of control samples from healthy donors and cancer patients. Assay: immunoSEQ multiplex PCR; the TCRdb copy retains only in-frame clones and omits some. The table records some 51,000 clones, 90% to 96% of them present only once. The sequenced material came from blood. The receptors derive from a woman between 18 and 29 years old in good health. CDR3s include the opening cysteine and the closing phenylalanine or tryptophan. A D gene is named only where the DNA matches it firmly. Where a row states a size, it is once, few, many or the class of an expanded clone; other rows omit it.

V	D	J	size	CDR3	DNA
TRBV4-3	NA	TRBJ2-2	NA	CASSPTTGDNTGELFF	TGCGCCAGCAGCCCCACCACGGGGGATAACACCGGGGAGCTGTTTTTT
TRBV5-1	TRBD1	TRBJ1-2	NA	CASSSLPGQGSSDGYTF	TGCGCCAGCAGCTCCCTTCCGGGACAGGGATCTTCTGATGGCTACACCTTC
TRBV6-5	NA	TRBJ1-1	NA	CASSQGNTEAFF	TGTGCCAGCAGCCAGGGGAACACTGAAGCTTTCTTT
TRBV28	TRBD1	TRBJ2-2	NA	CASRRLGTDFPLAGELFF	TGTGCCAGCAGACGGTTAGGGACAGATTTTCCTCTAGCCGGGGAGCTGTTTTTT
TRBV10-1	NA	TRBJ2-5	NA	CADAGGRRRLQETQYF	TGCGCCGACGCCGGGGGCCGACGTAGGCTCCAAGAGACCCAGTACTTC
TRBV5-1	TRBD1	TRBJ2-4	NA	CASSHRTGPINIQYF	TGCGCCAGCAGCCACCGGACAGGGCCCATAAACATTCAGTACTTC
TRBV11-2	TRBD1	TRBJ1-1	NA	CASSFGQGNTEAFF	TGTGCCAGCAGCTTCGGACAGGGGAACACTGAAGCTTTCTTT
TRBV14	NA	TRBJ2-7	NA	CASSQLRYEQYF	TGTGCCAGCAGCCAATTGAGGTACGAGCAGTACTTC
TRBV11-3	TRBD2	TRBJ2-1	NA	CASSLEGLAGGQDEQFF	TGTGCCAGCAGCTTAGAGGGACTAGCGGGGGGGCAAGATGAGCAGTTCTTC
TRBV30	TRBD1	TRBJ1-6	few	CAWTGQGRSPLHF	TGTGCCTGGACGGGACAGGGTAGGTCACCCCTCCACTTT
TRBV3-1/TRBV3-2	TRBD2	TRBJ2-1	NA	CASSQLAGGYNEQFF	TGTGCCAGCAGCCAACTAGCGGGGGGATACAATGAGCAGTTCTTC
TRBV7-2	NA	TRBJ2-1	NA	CASSFYSYNEQFF	TGTGCCAGCAGCTTCTACTCCTACAATGAGCAGTTCTTC
TRBV2	NA	TRBJ2-1	NA	CASSETRATYNEQFF	TGTGCCAGCAGTGAGACTCGAGCAACATACAATGAGCAGTTCTTC
TRBV6-5	NA	TRBJ1-1	NA	CASMIWGAGDTEAFF	TGTGCCAGCATGATCTGGGGGGCCGGGGACACTGAAGCTTTCTTT
TRBV6-2/TRBV6-3	NA	TRBJ1-4	once	CASSYFSSNEKLFF	TGTGCCAGCAGTTACTTCAGCTCTAATGAAAAACTGTTTTTT
TRBV3-1/TRBV3-2	NA	TRBJ1-2	NA	CASSNRAGADYGYTF	TGTGCCAGCAGCAACAGGGCTGGGGCCGACTATGGCTACACCTTC
TRBV2	NA	TRBJ1-4	NA	CASSDEGSREKLFF	TGTGCCAGCAGTGATGAGGGTAGTAGGGAAAAACTGTTTTTT
TRBV29-1	NA	TRBJ1-5	NA	CSVVAADSNQPQHF	TGCAGCGTTGTTGCGGCGGATAGCAATCAGCCCCAGCATTTT
TRBV5-1	NA	TRBJ2-7	NA	CASKLGPTNEQYF	TGCGCCAGCAAGCTGGGACCCACCAACGAGCAGTACTTC
TRBV12-3/TRBV12-4	TRBD1	TRBJ1-1	once	CASSLRTGTEAFF	TGTGCCAGCAGTCTCCGGACAGGGACTGAAGCTTTCTTT
TRBV7-9	TRBD1	TRBJ1-2	NA	CASSPGQGWGYTF	TGTGCCAGCAGCCCAGGACAGGGTTGGGGCTACACCTTC
TRBV4-1	NA	TRBJ1-4	NA	CASSQDGEKLFF	TGCGCCAGCAGCCAAGATGGAGAAAAACTGTTTTTT
TRBV30	NA	TRBJ1-3	NA	CAWSVHSSGNTIYF	TGTGCCTGGAGTGTACATAGCTCTGGAAACACCATATATTTT
TRBV2	NA	TRBJ1-5	NA	CASSAVTDSNQPQHF	TGTGCCAGCAGTGCGGTGACGGACAGCAATCAGCCCCAGCATTTT
TRBV5-4	NA	TRBJ1-1	NA	CASSLMGLNTEAFF	TGTGCCAGCAGCTTGATGGGGCTGAACACTGAAGCTTTCTTT
TRBV5-4	NA	TRBJ1-4	NA	CASSLEGGSEKLFF	TGTGCCAGCAGCTTGGAGGGGGGTAGTGAAAAACTGTTTTTT
TRBV7-2	NA	TRBJ2-3	NA	CASSPRLSLNTDTQYF	TGTGCCAGCAGCCCACGACTATCCCTTAACACAGATACGCAGTATTTT
TRBV3-1/TRBV3-2	NA	TRBJ2-1	once	CASSPPTSSYNEQFF	TGTGCCAGCAGCCCCCCAACTAGCTCCTACAATGAGCAGTTCTTC
TRBV28	TRBD2	TRBJ2-1	NA	CASTRGGDNEQFF	TGTGCCAGCACCCGGGGGGGAGACAATGAGCAGTTCTTC
TRBV11-2	NA	TRBJ1-1	NA	CASSSKAGTKAFF	TGTGCCAGCAGCTCCAAGGCCGGGACAAAAGCTTTCTTT
TRBV18	NA	TRBJ1-1	NA	CASSPSRVNAEAFF	TGTGCCAGCTCACCATCTAGGGTTAACGCTGAAGCTTTCTTT